Following are 8 T cell receptor beta chains from one sample sequenced in a study of regulatory T cells in long-lasting Graves disease (dated by TCRdb to the early 2020s). Libraries were constructed by multiplex PCR. This sample was sequenced with an Illumina HiSeq 4000. TCR beta libraries were built with iRepertoire HTBI primers and Arm-PCR amplification of CDR3 regions. The public sequencing data were trimmed at Q25 with fastp and processed into clonotypes with MiXCR by TCRdb, which kept only in-frame beta chains. Rows are unified per CDR3 protein, each entry keeping the most common DNA and genes. For this sample the table gives around 240,000 distinct CDR3 sequences, of which about 20% were detected only once. Of the sample, 13% to 15% falls within the top ten clones. The time point label on this specimen signifies: newly diagnosed GD, antithyroid drugs for less than 3 months. For both TCR sequencing and RNA sequencing, RNA was extracted from PBMCs using TRIzol.

These data are also associated with another study on T cells in Graves' hyperthyroidism and ophthalmopathy.

Sample: peripheral blood mononuclear cells (PBMCs), taken at new diagnosis, from a patient treated with antithyroid drugs. The receptors shown here come from a young woman with Graves disease. Donor details come from another sample of the same person, matched by shared clones.

The chain carries TRBV6-1 and TRBJ2-5; 7 bases align to TRBD2. Losses at the gene ends were 2 bases for V and 4 bases for J; bases not matched to a gene: 4. Per germline, CDR1 MNHNS and CDR2 SASEGT. The CDR3 covers 14 residues. CDR3 protein: CASSESGEGETQYF. The CDR3 DNA reads as TGTGCCAGCAGTGAATCGGGGGAGGGAGAGACCCAGTACTTC.

This clonotype appeared a single time. The CDR3 loop reads CASSSPTVSNNEQFF. In DNA, the CDR3 is TGTGCCAGCAGTTCTCCGACAGTTTCGAACAATGAGCAGTTCTTC. V is TRBV28 and J is TRBJ2-1, with D maybe TRBD1 (5 bases). Germline V CDR1 and CDR2: MDHEN, SYDVKM. The CDR3 contains 15 residues. Trimming shortened V by 4 bases and J by 5 bases, and 15 bases separated the two germline ends.

This clonotype was observed a few times. This may arise from a read error, as a much more abundant clone is one base away. This rearrangement joins TRBV6-1 to TRBJ1-2; TRBD1 is a possible D gene (5 bases). CDR3 length: 12 amino acids. Per germline, CDR1 MNHNS and CDR2 SASEGT. CDR3 protein: CAGRAGAHGYTF. Here the CDR3 DNA reads TGTGCCGGCAGGGCTGGGGCGCACGGCTACACCTTC.

This clonotype was observed at least ten times. The rearrangement uses TRBV6-2 or TRBV6-3 and TRBJ1-2; no reliable D call. CDR3 length: 14 residues. Looked up from germline, CDR1 is MNHEY and CDR2 is SVGEGT. V was pared by 2 bases and J by 7 bases, with 14 bases between. The CDR3 protein is CASSYPDPSGGYTF. CDR3 in DNA: TGTGCCAGCAGTTACCCGGACCCAAGCGGTGGCTACACCTTC.

This clonotype was seen only once. The likely explanation is a read error, given a far larger clone one base away. The chain joins TRBV11-1 to TRBJ2-5, with a possible D match to TRBD2 (6 bases). Trimming removed 3 bases from V and 11 bases from J, with 22 bases in between. CDR3 length: 15 amino acids. Germline loops: CDR1 SGHAT, CDR2 FQDESV (reference sequence). The CDR3 is CASSLAAGPYNEQYF. DNA of the CDR3: TGTGCCAGCAGCTTGGCTGCGGGGCCATACAATGAGCAGTACTTC.

This clonotype was seen a few times. V is TRBV12-3 or TRBV12-4 and J is TRBJ2-1, with TRBD1 as a possible D gene (6 bases). V shed 5 bases and J shed 7 bases, with 6 bases lying between them. The CDR3 has 11 amino acids. CDR3 nucleotide sequence: TGTGCCAGCAGTACAGGGAATGAGCAGTTCTTC. It encodes CASSTGNEQFF.

Comments on this clonotype: A much larger clone lies one base from this, so it may be a read error. The chain uses TRBV3-1 and TRBJ2-5, with 9 bases aligning to TRBD2. Germline CDR1 reads LGHDT; CDR2 reads YNNKEL (reference sequence). Trimming cost V 4 bases and J 5 bases; bases outside gene matches: 11. The CDR3 is made up of 16 amino acids. The CDR3 DNA reads TGTGCCAGCAGCCCGGGGGTAGGCGGGGGGGCCGAGACCCAGTACTTC. Residues: CASSPGVGGGAETQYF.

J is TRBJ2-5 and V is TRBV5-1; D remains ambiguous. CDR1 is SGHRS and CDR2 is YFSETQ in the germline V gene. V lost 1 base to trimming and J lost 3 bases, with 7 bases between them. The CDR3 has 13 amino acids. The CDR3 region is CASSLRPEETQYF. The CDR3 nucleotides read TGCGCCAGCAGCTTGCGGCCAGAAGAGACCCAGTACTTC.